A single sample gave rise to the 28 T cell receptor beta chains below, sequenced in a study of blood T cells in healthy people across ages. A second PCR of 7 to 11 cycles used a sample-barcoded 5' primer and a J-beta primer mix. TCRdb recomputed calls from the 5' RACE reads with MiXCR, one row per CDR3 protein. The sample yields about 680,000 distinct CDR3 sequences, around 45% seen once. Sequenced input: blood. The receptor source for this set is a woman aged 55-70 years in good health.

The J gene is TRBJ2-6, the V gene TRBV6-5; D call uncertain. This CDR3 comprises 14 residues. V was shortened by 6 bases and J by 2 bases, with 8 bases between the two germline ends. CDR1 MNHEY and CDR2 SVGAGI come from the germline V gene. The CDR3 DNA sequence: TGTGCCAGCAGCCAGAGCACTGGGGCCAACGTCCTGACTTTC. It specifies CASSQSTGANVLTF.

This chain joins TRBV6-2 or TRBV6-3 and TRBJ2-1; 7 bases match TRBD2. V was pared by 2 bases and J by 1 base, with 5 bases of the junction left unmatched. The germline gives CDR1 MNHEY, CDR2 SVGEGT. This CDR3 region has 16 residues. The CDR3 DNA reads as TGTGCCAGCAGTTACACGGGAGGAGGGTCCTACAATGAGCAGTTCTTC. This translates into CASSYTGGGSYNEQFF.

The table lists this clonotype with a few counts. The V gene is TRBV5-6, the J gene TRBJ2-3; 11 bases map to TRBD2. The germline CDR1 and CDR2 sequences are SGHDT and YYEEEE. V shed 1 base, J shed 7 bases, and the junction held 8 bases outside the gene matches. This CDR3 has 16 residues. The chain's CDR3 is CASSLYRLAGGNTQYF. DNA of the CDR3: TGTGCCAGCAGCTTGTATCGGCTAGCGGGAGGAAATACGCAGTATTTT.

This clonotype was found a few times. The chain recombines TRBV6-6 with TRBJ2-6; perhaps TRBD2 as D (6 bases). V lost 2 bases and J 0 bases, leaving 14 bases between the germline ends. Germline CDR1 is MNHNY and CDR2 is SVGAGI (reference sequence). CDR3 size: 18 residues. The DNA for the CDR3 is TGTGCCAGCAGTTACATGACTAGGGCCCTCTCTGGGGCCAACGTCCTGACTTTC. The encoded protein is CASSYMTRALSGANVLTF.

This clonotype was recorded a few times. The V call is TRBV5-1, the J call TRBJ2-3, with D hard to call. Trimming removed 5 bases from V and 2 bases from J, with 9 bases in between. The CDR3 has 13 residues. Germline values: CDR1 SGHRS, CDR2 YFSETQ. CDR3 sequence (DNA): TGCGCCAGCAGACCAGACAACACAGATACGCAGTATTTT. Amino acid sequence: CASRPDNTDTQYF.

The genes are TRBV7-6 and TRBJ2-5; 7 bases are shared with TRBD1. The V gene end was trimmed by 3 bases and the J gene end by 5 bases; junction bases not matched to a gene: 9. Germline V gene sequence: CDR1 SGHVS, CDR2 FNYEAQ. This CDR3 has 15 residues. CDR3 protein: CASSFEGAPRETQYF. In nucleotides, the CDR3 is TGTGCCAGCAGCTTCGAGGGGGCGCCACGGGAGACCCAGTACTTC.

The rearrangement uses TRBV6-5 and TRBJ1-4; weak D call: TRBD1 (6 bases). The CDR3 is 14 residues long. Germline loops: CDR1 MNHEY, CDR2 SVGAGI. Trimming stripped 6 bases from V and 7 bases from J, with 15 bases between. CDR3 in amino acids: CASSQRGISEKLFF. In DNA form, the CDR3 reads TGTGCCAGCAGCCAGAGGGGGATCAGTGAAAAACTGTTTTTT.

This clonotype was counted between two and nine times. At one of its ends the junction is not consistent with the germline gene, which may arise from a read error. The J gene is TRBJ2-7, the V gene TRBV28, with 9 bases aligning to TRBD1. The germline CDR1 and CDR2 sequences are MDHEN and SYDVKM. CDR3 size: 15 residues. CDR3 nucleotides: TGTGCCAGCAACCGTCGGGGACAGGGAAGAAACGAGCAGTATTTC. Its protein product is CASNRRGQGRNEQYF.

CDR3 in DNA: TGTGCCAGCATTACGGAACCTGGAAACACCATATATTTT. It specifies CASITEPGNTIYF. The rearrangement joins TRBV6-2 or TRBV6-3 to TRBJ1-3; D is unresolved. Germline V gives CDR1 MNHEY, CDR2 SVGEGT. V lost 7 bases to trimming and J lost 2 bases, with 9 bases between them. This CDR3 is 13 amino acids long.

The V and J genes are TRBV29-1 and TRBJ1-1, with TRBD1 identical over 12 bases. The CDR3 is 16 amino acids. Per germline, CDR1 SQVTM and CDR2 ANQGSEA. The trim removed 4 bases at V and 4 bases at J, leaving 10 bases unmatched. In DNA form, the CDR3 reads TGCAGCGTTGGGGGACAGGGGGCGCGAATCGGCACTGAAGCTTTCTTT. It is translated as CSVGGQGARIGTEAFF. The full variable domain, rest sourced from reference TRBV29-1 and TRBJ1-1, is SAVISQKPSRDICQRGTSLTIQCQVDSQVTMMFWYRQQPGQSLTLIATANQGSEATYESGFVIDKFPISRPNLTFSTLTVSNMSPEDSSIYLCSVGGQGARIGTEAFFGQGTRLTVV.

Here the CDR3 DNA reads TGTGCCACCGCGGGGGCGAGTCCCTACGAGCAGTACTTC. Its translation: CATAGASPYEQYF. This chain joins TRBV28 and TRBJ2-7; possibly TRBD2 for D (7 bases). Trimming took 10 bases from V and 2 from J, leaving 15 bases between them. CDR1 is MDHEN, CDR2 SYDVKM, per germline. This CDR3 has 13 residues. Using reference TRBV28 and TRBJ2-7 for the parts outside the CDR3, the full variable domain is DVKVTQSSRYLVKRTGEKVFLECVQDMDHENMFWYRQDPGLGLRLIYFSYDVKMKEKGDIPEGYSVSREKKERFSLILESASTNQTSMYLCATAGASPYEQYFGPGTRLTVT.

The chain has TRBV4-3 and TRBJ2-2; D remains unclear. CDR3 length equals 14 residues. Looked up from germline, CDR1 is LGHNA and CDR2 is YSLEER. Trimming took 0 bases from V and 5 from J, leaving 7 bases between them. The CDR3 nucleotides are TGCGCCAGCAGCCAAGAGGCCAGAACCGGGGAGCTGTTTTTT. Protein: CASSQEARTGELFF.

The chain recombines TRBV4-3 with TRBJ1-2; D gene ambiguous. Per the germline V gene, CDR1 is LGHNA and CDR2 is YSLEER. The V and J ends lost 0 bases and 5 bases respectively, with 10 bases between them. This CDR3 is built from 14 residues. The DNA of the CDR3 is TGCGCCAGCAGCCAAGATAAGGGTAGTTATGGCTACACCTTC. Its protein product is CASSQDKGSYGYTF.

A note on this clonotype: One end of the junction varies from germline; a read error may be responsible. This rearrangement joins TRBV7-2 to TRBJ2-5; TRBD1 matches at 8 bases. TRBJ2-1 explains the end of the DNA better; the J call may be wrong. There are 14 residues in the CDR3. Germline-derived CDR1 and CDR2 are SGHTA and FQGNSA. The CDR3 DNA reads as TGTGCCAGCAGCCCGGGACAGGCTTACAATGGGCAGTTCTTC. Its translation is CASSPGQAYNGQFF.

This clonotype was detected only once. The chain employs TRBV7-9 and TRBJ2-5, with D maybe TRBD2 (5 bases). CDR1 is SEHNR and CDR2 is FQNEAQ in the germline V gene (reference sequence). V was cut by 5 bases and J by 11 bases, with 18 bases left in between. The CDR3 covers 13 residues. This CDR3 reads CASSADGRGEQYF. The CDR3 DNA reads TGTGCCAGCAGCGCCGACGGACGTGGGGAGCAGTACTTC.

This clonotype was counted between two and nine times. V is TRBV20-1 and J is TRBJ2-1; 9 nucleotides align to TRBD2. CDR3 length: 16 residues. In germline, CDR1 is DFQATT, CDR2 SNEGSKA (reference sequence). The J segment lost 3 bases and the V segment lost 0 bases, leaving 6 bases of the junction unmatched. CDR3 sequence: CSARDRGRALYNEQFF. The CDR3 coding sequence is TGCAGTGCTAGAGATCGCGGGAGGGCTCTCTACAATGAGCAGTTCTTC.

The chain couples TRBV3-1 to TRBJ2-1, with 8 bases fitting TRBD1. CDR3 length equals 14 residues. Germline CDR1 LGHDT, CDR2 YNNKEL (reference sequence). V shed 4 bases and J 10 bases; nucleotides not matched to a gene: 9. CDR3 coding DNA: TGTGCCAGCAGCCGGCGCCGGACAGGGACCGAGCAGTTCTTC. Protein: CASSRRRTGTEQFF.

The chain carries TRBV25-1 and TRBJ1-1, with TRBD1 matching over 9 bases. CDR1 and CDR2 from the germline V gene are MGHDK and SYGVNS. V trimming: 6 bases; J trimming: 5 bases; junction bases outside the gene matches: 4. The CDR3 contains 13 residues. This CDR3 is CASRTGGWTEAFF. The DNA for the CDR3 is TGTGCCAGCAGGACAGGGGGTTGGACTGAAGCTTTCTTT.

The CDR3 loop reads CASSFGSLNTGELFF. Here the CDR3 DNA reads TGTGCCAGCAGCTTCGGCAGTCTAAACACCGGGGAGCTGTTTTTT. The V gene is TRBV7-9, the J gene TRBJ2-2, with D uncertain. The germline CDR1 and CDR2 sequences are SEHNR and FQNEAQ (reference sequence). The CDR3 consists of 15 residues. The V end was cut by 3 bases, the J end by 2 bases, with 10 bases between.

V and J are TRBV7-2 and TRBJ2-2; TRBD2 matches 8 bases. The trim removed 5 bases at V and 1 base at J, leaving 6 bases unmatched. Germline V gives CDR1 SGHTA, CDR2 FQGNSA. CDR3 length equals 16 residues. CDR3 amino acids: CASSPGGRENTGELFF. The CDR3 nucleotides are TGTGCCAGCAGCCCGGGGGGGCGGGAGAACACCGGGGAGCTGTTTTTT. The full variable domain, with the rest looked up from reference TRBV7-2 and TRBJ2-2, is GAGVSQSPSNKVTEKGKDVELRCDPISGHTALYWYRQSLGQGLEFLIYFQGNSAPDKSGLPSDRFSAERTGGSVSTLTIQRTQQEDSAVYLCASSPGGRENTGELFFGEGSRLTVL.

This rearrangement joins TRBV29-1 to TRBJ1-1, with a tentative D call TRBD1 (6 bases). From germline, CDR1 is SQVTM and CDR2 ANQGSEA. The CDR3 is 13 residues long. The V end lost 5 bases, the J end lost 4 bases, and 14 bases lay between the germline ends. The CDR3 region is CSVRQARGTEAFF. Here the CDR3 DNA reads TGCAGCGTTCGACAGGCACGGGGCACTGAAGCTTTCTTT.

This chain uses TRBV7-2 with TRBJ2-4; 8 bases fit TRBD2. The J call may be in error: the DNA end matches TRBJ2-7 better. Germline V gene sequence: CDR1 SGHTA, CDR2 FQGNSA. The CDR3 runs to 15 residues. The DNA of the CDR3 is TGTGCCAGCAGCTCACAGCTAGCGGGCCTCTACGAGCAGTACTTC. Translated: CASSSQLAGLYEQYF.

V usage is TRBV12-3 or TRBV12-4 and J usage is TRBJ1-3, with a weak D call TRBD1 (6 bases). Trimming took off 5 bases at V and 8 bases at J, with 13 bases between the two ends. The CDR3 has 13 residues. The CDR3 protein is CASSLQGRDTIYF. The CDR3 coding sequence is TGTGCCAGCAGTCTCCAGGGGAGAGACACCATATATTTT.

The chain has TRBV4-1 and TRBJ1-6; D may be TRBD1 (5 bases). With 1 base removed from V and 10 bases from J, the gap between germline ends came to 14 bases. From germline, CDR1 is MGHRA and CDR2 YSYEKL. CDR3 length equals 15 residues. This chain's CDR3 is CASSQAPGRGSPLHF. The CDR3 DNA follows: TGCGCCAGCAGCCAAGCTCCGGGACGTGGGTCACCCCTCCACTTT.

The chain employs TRBV28 and TRBJ2-3, with D maybe TRBD2 (6 bases). Germline V CDR1 and CDR2: MDHEN, SYDVKM. V shed 7 bases and J shed 1 base, with 9 bases lying between them. The CDR3 is 13 residues long. The CDR3 bases are TGTGCCAGCAAAGCGGGTGGCACAGATACGCAGTATTTT. Protein: CASKAGGTDTQYF.

Only a few counts were recorded for this clonotype. V usage is TRBV7-2 and J usage is TRBJ2-7; D is uncertain. The CDR3 runs 15 residues. Germline CDR1 SGHTA, CDR2 FQGNSA. Trimming took 2 bases from V and 2 from J, leaving 13 bases between them. Here the CDR3 reads CASSLSPDRTYEQYF. The CDR3 region has the DNA TGTGCCAGCAGCTTATCACCGGATCGGACCTACGAGCAGTACTTC.

The V call is TRBV18, the J call TRBJ1-5, with TRBD1 identical over 9 bases. Germline V gene data show CDR1 as KGHSH and CDR2 as LQKENI. Unmatched junction bases numbered 5, after V lost 2 bases and J lost 0 bases. CDR3 length equals 17 residues. CDR3 coding DNA: TGTGCCAGCTCACCAGGGACAGGGTCTGGTAGCAATCAGCCCCAGCATTTT. Translating it yields CASSPGTGSGSNQPQHF.

V is TRBV5-1 and J is TRBJ2-7; 8 bases align to TRBD1. Germline CDR1 is SGHRS and CDR2 is YFSETQ. The CDR3 runs to 15 residues. V lost 4 bases and J lost 6; bases outside the gene matches: 12. This CDR3 is CASSPRDRLLGEQYF. In nucleotides, the CDR3 is TGCGCCAGCAGCCCGAGGGACAGGCTTTTGGGCGAGCAGTACTTC.